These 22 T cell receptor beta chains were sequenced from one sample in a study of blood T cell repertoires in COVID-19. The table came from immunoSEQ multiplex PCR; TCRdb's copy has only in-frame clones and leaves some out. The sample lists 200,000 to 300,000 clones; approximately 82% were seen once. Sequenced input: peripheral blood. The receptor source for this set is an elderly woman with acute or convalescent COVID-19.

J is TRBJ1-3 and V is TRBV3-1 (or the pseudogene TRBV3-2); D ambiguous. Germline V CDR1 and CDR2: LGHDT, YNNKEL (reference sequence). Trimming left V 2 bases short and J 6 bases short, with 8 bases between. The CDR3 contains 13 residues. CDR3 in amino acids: CASSQRNTNTIYF. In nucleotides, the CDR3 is TGTGCCAGCAGCCAACGAAACACAAACACCATATATTTT.

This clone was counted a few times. CDR3: CASSYREGSAEAFF. In DNA, the CDR3 is TGTGCCAGCAGTTACAGGGAGGGTTCGGCTGAAGCTTTCTTT. V usage is TRBV6-6 and J usage is TRBJ1-1; the D is unclear. Germline CDR1 MNHNY, CDR2 SVGAGI (reference sequence). The CDR3 spans 14 residues. V lost 2 bases, J lost 6 bases, and 13 bases lay in between.

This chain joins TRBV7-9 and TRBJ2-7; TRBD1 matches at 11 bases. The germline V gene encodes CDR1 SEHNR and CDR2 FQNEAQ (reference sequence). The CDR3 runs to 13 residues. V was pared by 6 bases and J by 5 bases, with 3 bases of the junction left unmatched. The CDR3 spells CASSWGQGDEQYF. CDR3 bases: TGTGCCAGCAGTTGGGGACAGGGGGACGAGCAGTACTTC.

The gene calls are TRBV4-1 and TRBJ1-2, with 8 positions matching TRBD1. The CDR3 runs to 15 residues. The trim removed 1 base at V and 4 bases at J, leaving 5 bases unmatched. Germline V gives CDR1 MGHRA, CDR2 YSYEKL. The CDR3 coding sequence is TGCGCCAGCAGCCAAGTCGACGGGACAGGCTATGGCTACACCTTC. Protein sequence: CASSQVDGTGYGYTF.

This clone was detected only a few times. This CDR3 reads CASSVTGVYGYTF. For the CDR3, the DNA is TGTGCCAGTAGTGTGACAGGGGTCTATGGCTACACCTTC. J is TRBJ1-2 and V is TRBV19; 8 bases align to TRBD1. V lost 5 bases and J lost 4; bases outside the gene matches: 3. Germline V gene lookup returns CDR1 LNHDA and CDR2 SQIVND (reference sequence). This CDR3 is built from 13 residues.

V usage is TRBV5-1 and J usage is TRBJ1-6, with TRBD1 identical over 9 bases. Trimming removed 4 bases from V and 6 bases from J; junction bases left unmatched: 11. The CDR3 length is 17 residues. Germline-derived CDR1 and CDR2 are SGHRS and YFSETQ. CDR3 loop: CASSQTQGATGNSPLHF. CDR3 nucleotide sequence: TGCGCCAGCAGCCAAACACAGGGGGCTACTGGTAATTCACCCCTCCACTTT.

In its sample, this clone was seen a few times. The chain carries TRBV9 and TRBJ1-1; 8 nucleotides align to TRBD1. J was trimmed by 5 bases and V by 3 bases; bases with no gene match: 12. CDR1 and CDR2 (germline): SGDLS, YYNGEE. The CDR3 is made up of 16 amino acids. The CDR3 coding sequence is TGTGCCAGCAGCGCCCCTTCTGGACAGGGTGGGACTGAAGCTTTCTTT. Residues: CASSAPSGQGGTEAFF.

CDR3 sequence (DNA): TGTGCCAGCAGCCCCCGGACTAGCGGGAGCAATGAGCAGTTCTTC. Protein product: CASSPRTSGSNEQFF. The genes are TRBV11-3 and TRBJ2-1, with 13 bases aligning to TRBD2. CDR1 and CDR2 (germline): SGHNT, YENEEA. The trim removed 5 bases at V and 6 bases at J, leaving 4 bases unmatched. The CDR3 is 15 residues long.

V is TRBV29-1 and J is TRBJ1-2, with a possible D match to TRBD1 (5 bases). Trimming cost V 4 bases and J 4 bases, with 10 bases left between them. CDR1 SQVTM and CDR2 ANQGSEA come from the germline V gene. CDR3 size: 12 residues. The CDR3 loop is CSVGKGLYGYTF. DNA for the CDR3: TGCAGCGTTGGCAAGGGGCTCTATGGCTACACCTTC.

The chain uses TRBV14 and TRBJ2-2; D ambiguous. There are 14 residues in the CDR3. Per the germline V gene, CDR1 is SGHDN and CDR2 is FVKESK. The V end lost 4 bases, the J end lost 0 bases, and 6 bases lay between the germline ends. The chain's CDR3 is CASSLFTNTGELFF. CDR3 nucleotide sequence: TGTGCCAGCAGCCTTTTCACGAACACCGGGGAGCTGTTTTTT.

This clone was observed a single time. The CDR3: CASSVRGGRGYGYTF. CDR3 in DNA: TGTGCCAGCAGCGTAAGGGGGGGTCGCGGATATGGCTACACCTTC. The rearrangement links TRBV9 to TRBJ1-2, with D possibly TRBD1 on 6 matching bases. The V end was cut by 1 base, the J end by 5 bases, with 15 bases between. Germline values: CDR1 SGDLS, CDR2 YYNGEE. This CDR3 comprises 15 residues.

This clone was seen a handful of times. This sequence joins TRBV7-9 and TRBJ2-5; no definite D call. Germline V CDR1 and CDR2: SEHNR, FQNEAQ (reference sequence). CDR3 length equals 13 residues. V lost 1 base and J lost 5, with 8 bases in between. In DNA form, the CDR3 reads TGTGCCAGCAGCTTAGGCGGAAGGGAGACCCAGTACTTC. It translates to CASSLGGRETQYF.

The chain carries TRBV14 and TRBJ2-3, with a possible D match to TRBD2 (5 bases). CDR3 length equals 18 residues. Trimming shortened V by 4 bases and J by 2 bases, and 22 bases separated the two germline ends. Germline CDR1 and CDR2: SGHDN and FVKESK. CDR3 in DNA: TGTGCCAGCAGCCGTCGGACTGGAACTTACCGAACCACAGATACGCAGTATTTT. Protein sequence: CASSRRTGTYRTTDTQYF.

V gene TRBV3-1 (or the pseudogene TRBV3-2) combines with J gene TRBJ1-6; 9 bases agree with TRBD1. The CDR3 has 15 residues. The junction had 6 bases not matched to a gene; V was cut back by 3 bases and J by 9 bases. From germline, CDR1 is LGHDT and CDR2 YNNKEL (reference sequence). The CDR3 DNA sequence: TGTGCCAGCAGCCAGGCAACAGGGGGCCTTTCACCCCTCCACTTT. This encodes CASSQATGGLSPLHF.

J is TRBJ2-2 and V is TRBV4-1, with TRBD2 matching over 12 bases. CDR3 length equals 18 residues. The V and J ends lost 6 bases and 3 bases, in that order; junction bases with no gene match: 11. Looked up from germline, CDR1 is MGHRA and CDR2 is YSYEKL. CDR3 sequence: CASRGRTSGVADTGELFF. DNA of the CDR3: TGCGCCAGCAGAGGACGGACTAGCGGGGTGGCTGACACCGGGGAGCTGTTTTTT.

This CDR3 reads CASSPTGGSRGETQYF. DNA for the CDR3: TGTGCCAGCAGCCCAACGGGCGGGAGTCGGGGGGAGACCCAGTACTTC. The chain carries TRBV14 and TRBJ2-5; 7 nucleotides align to TRBD2. The germline V gene has CDR1 SGHDN and CDR2 FVKESK. V was clipped by 4 bases and J by 5 bases; unmatched bases: 13. The CDR3 is made up of 16 amino acids.

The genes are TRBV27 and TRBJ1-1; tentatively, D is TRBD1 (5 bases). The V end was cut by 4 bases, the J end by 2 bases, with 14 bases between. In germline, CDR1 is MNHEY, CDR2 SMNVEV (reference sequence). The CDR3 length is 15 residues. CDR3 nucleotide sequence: TGTGCCAGCAGTTCCCTTGGGGCCGCCAACACTGAAGCTTTCTTT. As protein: CASSSLGAANTEAFF.

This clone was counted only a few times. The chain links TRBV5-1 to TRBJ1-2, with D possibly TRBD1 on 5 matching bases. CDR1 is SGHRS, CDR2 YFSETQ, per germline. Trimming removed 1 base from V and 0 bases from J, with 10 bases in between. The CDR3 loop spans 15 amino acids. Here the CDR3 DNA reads TGCGCCAGCAGCTTGATGGGGGGGACTAACTATGGCTACACCTTC. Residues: CASSLMGGTNYGYTF.

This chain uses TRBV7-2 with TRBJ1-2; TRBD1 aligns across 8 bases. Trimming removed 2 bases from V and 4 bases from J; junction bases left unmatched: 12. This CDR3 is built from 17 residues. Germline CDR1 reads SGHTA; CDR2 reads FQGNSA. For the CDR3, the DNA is TGTGCCAGCAGCTTATCTGCAGGGGGCGTTTCTCTCTATGGCTACACCTTC. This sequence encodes CASSLSAGGVSLYGYTF.

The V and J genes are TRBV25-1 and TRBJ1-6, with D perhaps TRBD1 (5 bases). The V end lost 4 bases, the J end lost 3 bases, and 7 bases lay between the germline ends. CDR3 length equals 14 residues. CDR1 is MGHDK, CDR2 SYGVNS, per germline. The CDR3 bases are TGTGCCAGCAGTGGGCAGGGCTATAATTCACCCCTCCACTTT. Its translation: CASSGQGYNSPLHF.

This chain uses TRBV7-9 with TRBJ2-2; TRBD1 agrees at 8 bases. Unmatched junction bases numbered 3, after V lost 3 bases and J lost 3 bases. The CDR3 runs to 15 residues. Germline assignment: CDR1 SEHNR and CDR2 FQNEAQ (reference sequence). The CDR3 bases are TGTGCCAGCAGCTTTGGACAGGGATACACCGGGGAGCTGTTTTTT. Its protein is CASSFGQGYTGELFF. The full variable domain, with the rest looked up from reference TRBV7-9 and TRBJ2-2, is DTGVSQNPRHKITKRGQNVTFRCDPISEHNRLYWYRQTLGQGPEFLTYFQNEAQLEKSRLLSDRFSAERPKGSFSTLEIQRTEQGDSAMYLCASSFGQGYTGELFFGEGSRLTVL.

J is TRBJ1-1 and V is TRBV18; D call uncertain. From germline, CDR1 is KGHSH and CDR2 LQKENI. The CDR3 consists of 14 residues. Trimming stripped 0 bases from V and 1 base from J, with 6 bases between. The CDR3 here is CASSPPSRNTEAFF. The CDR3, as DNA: TGTGCCAGCTCACCACCATCCAGGAACACTGAAGCTTTCTTT.